The 5 T cell receptor beta chains below come from one sample, sequenced in a study of CD4+ T cells in melanoma. The method was immunoSEQ multiplex PCR; TCRdb's version includes in-frame clones alone and lacks a portion of them. The sample lists several thousand clones, under 75% seen once, with about 30% in the top ten. Sequencing input: cells from a culture (not recorded whether cultured in vitro). Receptors were obtained from a human donor with melanoma.

This clone was detected only a few times. The gene calls are TRBV18 and TRBJ2-2; D uncertain. Trimming shortened V by 6 bases and J by 6 bases, and 8 bases separated the two germline ends. This CDR3 has 12 residues. The V gene's germline CDR1 is KGHSH and CDR2 LQKENI. The CDR3 bases are TGTGCCAGCTCCATTAACGCCGGGGAGCTGTTTTTT. Protein product: CASSINAGELFF.

This chain links TRBV6-5 with TRBJ1-1; no clear D gene. V lost 6 bases, J lost 3 bases, and 11 bases lay in between. Germline lookup yields CDR1 MNHEY and CDR2 SVGAGI. The CDR3 has 13 amino acids. This CDR3 is CASSLVRDTEAFF. In DNA, the CDR3 is TGTGCCAGCAGCCTTGTGAGGGACACTGAAGCTTTCTTT.

In its sample, this clone was seen a few times. The J gene is TRBJ2-7, the V gene TRBV27; no firm D call. Trimming cost V 2 bases and J 1 base, with 6 bases left between them. There are 13 residues in the CDR3. The V gene's germline CDR1 is MNHEY and CDR2 SMNVEV (reference sequence). The CDR3 here is CASSLVKSYEQYF. DNA for the CDR3: TGTGCCAGCAGTTTAGTTAAGTCCTACGAGCAGTACTTC.

The chain employs TRBV7-2 and TRBJ1-4; D gene unclear. The CDR3 extends over 15 amino acids. Deletions cut 1 base from V and 0 bases from J, with 6 bases between. Germline CDR1 reads SGHTA; CDR2 reads FQGNSA. The CDR3 sequence is CASSLVPATNEKLFF. For the CDR3, the DNA is TGTGCCAGCAGCTTAGTGCCGGCAACTAATGAAAAACTGTTTTTT.

The CDR3 DNA reads TGCGCCAGCAGCCAAGACCAGGGTCGTACTGAAGCTTTCTTT. This sequence encodes CASSQDQGRTEAFF. The chain joins TRBV4-1 to TRBJ1-1; maybe TRBD1 (5 bases). V was pared by 0 bases and J by 5 bases, with 10 bases between. CDR1 is MGHRA, CDR2 YSYEKL, per germline. The CDR3 runs to 14 residues.